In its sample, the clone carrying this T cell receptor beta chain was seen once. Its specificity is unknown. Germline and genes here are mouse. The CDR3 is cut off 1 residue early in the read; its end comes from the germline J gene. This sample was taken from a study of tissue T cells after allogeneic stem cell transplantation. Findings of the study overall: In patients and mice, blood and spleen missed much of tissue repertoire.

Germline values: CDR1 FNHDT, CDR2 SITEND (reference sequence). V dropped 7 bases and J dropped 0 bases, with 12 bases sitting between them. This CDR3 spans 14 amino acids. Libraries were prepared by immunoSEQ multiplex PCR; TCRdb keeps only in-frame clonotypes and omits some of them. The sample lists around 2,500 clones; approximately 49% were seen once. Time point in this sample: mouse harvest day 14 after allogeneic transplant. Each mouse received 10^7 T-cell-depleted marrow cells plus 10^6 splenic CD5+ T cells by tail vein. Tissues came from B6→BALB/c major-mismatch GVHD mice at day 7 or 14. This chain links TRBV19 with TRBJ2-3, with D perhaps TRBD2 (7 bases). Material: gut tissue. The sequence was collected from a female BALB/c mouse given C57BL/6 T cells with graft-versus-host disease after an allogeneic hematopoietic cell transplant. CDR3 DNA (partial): TGTGCCAGCCCGGGGGGCGCTAGTGCAGAAACGCTGTAT. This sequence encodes CASPGGASAETLY. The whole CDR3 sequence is CASPGGASAETLYF.